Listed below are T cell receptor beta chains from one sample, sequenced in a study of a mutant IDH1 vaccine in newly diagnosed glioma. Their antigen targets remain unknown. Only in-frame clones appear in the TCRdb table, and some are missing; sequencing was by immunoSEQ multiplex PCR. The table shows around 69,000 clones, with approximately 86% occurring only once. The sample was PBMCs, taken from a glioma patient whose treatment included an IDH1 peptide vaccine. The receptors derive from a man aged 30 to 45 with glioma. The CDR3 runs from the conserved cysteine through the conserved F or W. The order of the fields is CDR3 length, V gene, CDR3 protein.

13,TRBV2,CASGTNYNSPLHF
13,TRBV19,CASSPGQGRTQYF
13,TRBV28,CASRRHTGNTIYF
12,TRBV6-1,CASGRGNTEAFF
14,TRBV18,CASYTPGVNTEAFF
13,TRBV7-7,CASSLDRNTEAFF
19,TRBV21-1,CASSKIDRQGMCGNQPQHF
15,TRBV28,CASSFSRRPNTEAFF
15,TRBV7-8,CASSLELGAQGGYTF
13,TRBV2,CASHRAPNTEAFF
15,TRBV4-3,CASSQSAGGNQPQHF
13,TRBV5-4,CASSFGPTYEQYF
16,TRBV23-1,CASSHPYQGENQPQHF
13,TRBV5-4,CASSWGGGDEQFF
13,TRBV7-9,CASSGSQDTEAFF
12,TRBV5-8,CASSRTRYEQYF
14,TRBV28,CASSLSGGNTEAFF
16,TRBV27,CASSLYAGGANYGYTF
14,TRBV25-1,CASTGPGRSYEQYF
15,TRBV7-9,CASSFHGDRTDTQYF
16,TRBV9,CASSVAGRGNTGELFF
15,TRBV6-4,CASRMGKREWDEQYF
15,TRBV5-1,CASAPLGQPQETQYF
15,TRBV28,CASSLGDREGQPQHF
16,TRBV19,CATGMSPRNSNQPQHF
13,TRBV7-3,CASSLTEYNEQFF
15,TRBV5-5,CASSLGVWAPYEQYF
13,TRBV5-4,CASSPGTTDTQYF
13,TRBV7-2,CASSSDWQETQYF
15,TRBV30,CAWSETRFSNQPQHF
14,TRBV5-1,CASRPGQGAREQYF
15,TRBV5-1,CASSSGTANTGELFF
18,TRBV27,CASSPLGGAGKIYNEQFF
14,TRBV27,CASREGGEYYGYTF
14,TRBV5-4,CASSLIQGTYEQYF
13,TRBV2,CASIGQSRNTIYF
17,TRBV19,CASSGQGQGARTGELFF
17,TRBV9,CASSPLAGGPRGNEQFF
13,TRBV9,CASSPGTGGEAFF
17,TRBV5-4,CASSSRTSGKSSYEQYF
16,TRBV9,CASSVGPAGGGNTIYF
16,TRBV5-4,CASSQLHLSSGNTIYF
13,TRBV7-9,CASSGRDRVGYTF
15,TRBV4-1,CASSQDTGVREKLFF
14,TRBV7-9,CASSSRAGWNEQFF